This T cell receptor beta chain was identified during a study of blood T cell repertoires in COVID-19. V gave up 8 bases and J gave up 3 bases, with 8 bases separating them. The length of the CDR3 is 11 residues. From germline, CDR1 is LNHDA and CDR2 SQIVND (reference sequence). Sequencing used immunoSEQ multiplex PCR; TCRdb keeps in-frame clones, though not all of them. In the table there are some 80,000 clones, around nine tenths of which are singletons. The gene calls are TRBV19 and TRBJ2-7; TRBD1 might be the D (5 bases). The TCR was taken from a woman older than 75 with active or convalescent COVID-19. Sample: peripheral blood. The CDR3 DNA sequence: TGTGCCAGTGGAGACAGCTACGAGCAGTACTTC. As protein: CASGDSYEQYF. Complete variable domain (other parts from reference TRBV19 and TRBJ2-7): DGGITQSPKYLFRKEGQNVTLSCEQNLNHDAMYWYRQDPGQGLRLIYYSQIVNDFQKGDIAEGYSVSREKKESFPLTVTSAQKNPTAFYLCASGDSYEQYFGPGTRLTVT.